Shown below are 10 T cell receptor beta chains from a single sample sequenced in a study of blood T cell repertoires in COVID-19. Sequencing used immunoSEQ multiplex PCR; TCRdb keeps in-frame clones, though not all of them. Among more than 95,000 clones listed, 90% were seen once. The specimen was peripheral blood. These receptors came from a man aged 60 to 75 with acute or convalescent COVID-19.

This clone was found once. The chain couples TRBV4-1 to TRBJ1-5; 8 bases line up with TRBD1. Germline V gene data show CDR1 as MGHRA and CDR2 as YSYEKL. Trimming removed 1 base from V and 3 bases from J; junction bases left unmatched: 5. CDR3 size: 16 residues. In nucleotides, the CDR3 is TGCGCCAGCAGCCAAGGGACAGGGACGGACAATCAGCCCCAGCATTTT. It specifies CASSQGTGTDNQPQHF.

V is TRBV2 and J is TRBJ1-1, with D possibly being TRBD1 (6 bases). From germline, CDR1 is SNHLY and CDR2 FYNNEI. This CDR3 is 14 amino acids long. Trimming removed 4 bases at V and 0 bases at J, with 9 bases between. CDR3 nucleotide sequence: TGTGCCAGCAGTGTAGGGGGAATGAACACTGAAGCTTTCTTT. Translated: CASSVGGMNTEAFF. The full variable domain, its missing parts supplied by reference TRBV2 and TRBJ1-1, is EPEVTQTPSHQVTQMGQEVILRCVPISNHLYFYWYRQILGQKVEFLVSFYNNEISEKSEIFDDQFSVERPDGSNFTLKIRSTKLEDSAMYFCASSVGGMNTEAFFGQGTRLTVV.

The chain employs TRBV5-1 and TRBJ1-3; TRBD1 might be the D (5 bases). Germline V gene lookup returns CDR1 SGHRS and CDR2 YFSETQ. V lost 0 bases to trimming and J lost 2 bases, with 9 bases between them. The CDR3 is 15 residues long. CDR3 protein: CASSLGAGPGNTIYF. The DNA for the CDR3 is TGCGCCAGCAGCTTGGGCGCAGGGCCTGGAAACACCATATATTTT.

This clone was observed once. The CDR3 DNA reads TGTGCCAGTATCGACGTAACAGGAAGTAGGAATGAGCAGTTCTTC. It is translated as CASIDVTGSRNEQFF. This sequence joins TRBV19 and TRBJ2-1; D might be TRBD1 (5 bases). The CDR3 covers 15 residues. V lost 7 bases, J lost 7 bases, and 20 bases lay in between. Germline V CDR1 and CDR2: LNHDA, SQIVND (reference sequence).

This clone was recorded once. This chain joins TRBV9 and TRBJ1-1; tentative D call: TRBD1 (6 bases). Germline-derived CDR1 and CDR2 are SGDLS and YYNGEE. V gave up 0 bases and J gave up 6 bases, with 15 bases separating them. There are 15 residues in the CDR3. The CDR3 DNA reads as TGTGCCAGCAGCGTAGAGGAGAACAGGGAACCTGAAGCTTTCTTT. Translation gives CASSVEENREPEAFF. The whole variable domain, remainder taken from reference TRBV9 and TRBJ1-1, is DSGVTQTPKHLITATGQRVTLRCSPRSGDLSVYWYQQSLDQGLQFLIQYYNGEERAKGNILERFSAQQFPDLHSELNLSSLELGDSALYFCASSVEENREPEAFFGQGTRLTVV.

The gene calls are TRBV7-9 and TRBJ1-4; D gene unclear. Trimming took off 6 bases at V and 3 bases at J, with 11 bases between the two ends. The CDR3 is made up of 14 amino acids. The germline gives CDR1 SEHNR, CDR2 FQNEAQ (reference sequence). The CDR3 DNA reads as TGTGCCAGCAGTGTACAGTCCTCTAATGAAAAACTGTTTTTT. It specifies CASSVQSSNEKLFF.

The chain recombines TRBV5-4 with TRBJ2-4; the D gene is possibly TRBD2 (6 bases). The CDR3 has 13 amino acids. The V end was cut by 2 bases, the J end by 5 bases, with 8 bases between. CDR1 and CDR2 from the germline V gene are SGHNT and YYREEE (reference sequence). The CDR3 loop reads CASSFWEENIQYF. CDR3 nucleotide sequence: TGTGCCAGCAGCTTTTGGGAGGAAAACATTCAGTACTTC.

The V call is TRBV6-5, the J call TRBJ1-2, with D maybe TRBD1 (5 bases). The CDR3 runs to 15 residues. Trimming cost V 2 bases and J 0 bases, with 10 bases left between them. Per the germline V gene, CDR1 is MNHEY and CDR2 is SVGAGI. CDR3 loop: CASSYQGGTNYGYTF. CDR3 sequence (DNA): TGTGCCAGCAGTTACCAGGGTGGGACTAACTATGGCTACACCTTC.

As for this clone: Sequence at one end of the junction differs from germline and may be a read error. The chain employs TRBV3-1 (or the pseudogene TRBV3-2) and TRBJ1-5; D uncertain. The CDR3 has 12 residues. The germline CDR1 and CDR2 sequences are LGHDT and YNNKEL (reference sequence). CDR3 loop: CASSQGEGRPDF. The CDR3 region has the DNA TGTGCCAGCAGCCAAGGGGAGGGTAGGCCGGATTTT.

The chain is built from TRBV5-6 and TRBJ2-5, with 8 bases lining up with TRBD1. Unmatched junction bases numbered 9, after V lost 4 bases and J lost 4 bases. Germline lookup yields CDR1 SGHDT and CDR2 YYEEEE. The CDR3 contains 15 residues. For the CDR3, the DNA is TGTGCCAGCAGCGACACAGGGGGTTCAGGAGAGACCCAGTACTTC. Its translation: CASSDTGGSGETQYF.